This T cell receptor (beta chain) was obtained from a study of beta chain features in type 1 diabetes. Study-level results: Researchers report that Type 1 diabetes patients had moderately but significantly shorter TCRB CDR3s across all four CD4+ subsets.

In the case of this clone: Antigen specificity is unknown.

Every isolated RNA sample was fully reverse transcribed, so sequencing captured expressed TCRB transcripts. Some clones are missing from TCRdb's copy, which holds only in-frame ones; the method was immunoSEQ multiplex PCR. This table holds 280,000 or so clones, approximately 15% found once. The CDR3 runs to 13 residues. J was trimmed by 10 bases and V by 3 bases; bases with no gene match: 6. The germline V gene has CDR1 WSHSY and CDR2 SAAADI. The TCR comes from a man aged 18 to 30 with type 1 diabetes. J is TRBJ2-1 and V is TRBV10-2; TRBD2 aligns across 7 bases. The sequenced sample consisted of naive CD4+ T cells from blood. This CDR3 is CASSDQTRGEQFF. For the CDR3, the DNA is TGCGCCAGCAGTGATCAGACGCGGGGGGAGCAGTTCTTC.